These 4 T cell receptor beta chains originate from one sample sequenced in a study of blood T cell repertoires in COVID-19. Some clones are missing from TCRdb's copy, which holds only in-frame ones; the method was immunoSEQ multiplex PCR. This sample has over 120,000 clones, with about three quarters found just once. Sequenced input: PBMCs or T cells enriched from blood (not recorded which). These receptors all come from a woman aged 45-59 years who had recovered from COVID-19.

The chain employs TRBV9 and TRBJ2-7, with TRBD1 matching over 8 bases. CDR1 SGDLS and CDR2 YYNGEE come from the germline V gene. The V gene end was trimmed by 5 bases and the J gene end by 5 bases; junction bases not matched to a gene: 9. The CDR3 runs to 14 residues. The CDR3 DNA reads TGTGCCAGCAGTGGACAGGGAGAGGTCGACGAGCAGTACTTC. It codes for CASSGQGEVDEQYF.

The J gene is TRBJ2-2, the V gene TRBV25-1; tentative D call: TRBD1 (5 bases). Germline lookup yields CDR1 MGHDK and CDR2 SYGVNS. The V and J ends lost 6 bases and 5 bases respectively, with 16 bases between them. This CDR3 has 15 residues. DNA of the CDR3: TGTGCCAGCAGCCCCGTTGGGGCCGGGACCGGGGAGCTGTTTTTT. This gives the protein CASSPVGAGTGELFF.

The chain uses TRBV7-9 and TRBJ2-1; D call uncertain. V was clipped by 1 base and J by 3 bases, with 10 bases between them. The CDR3 covers 15 residues. The germline gives CDR1 SEHNR, CDR2 FQNEAQ (reference sequence). The DNA for the CDR3 is TGTGCCAGCAGCTTAGTCGGCAGGAACTACAATGAGCAGTTCTTC. As protein: CASSLVGRNYNEQFF. The full variable domain, in which reference TRBV7-9 and TRBJ2-1 provide the parts outside the CDR3, is DTGVSQNPRHKITKRGQNVTFRCDPISEHNRLYWYRQTLGQGPEFLTYFQNEAQLEKSRLLSDRFSAERPKGSFSTLEIQRTEQGDSAMYLCASSLVGRNYNEQFFGPGTRLTVL.

The rearrangement joins TRBV11-1 to TRBJ2-7, with 10 bases matching TRBD1. J gave up 2 bases and V 5 bases, and 6 bases lay outside the gene matches. CDR3 length equals 15 residues. Germline loops: CDR1 SGHAT, CDR2 FQDESV (reference sequence). The CDR3 region is CASSRGTGETYEQYF. In DNA, the CDR3 is TGTGCCAGCAGCCGCGGGACAGGGGAGACCTACGAGCAGTACTTC.